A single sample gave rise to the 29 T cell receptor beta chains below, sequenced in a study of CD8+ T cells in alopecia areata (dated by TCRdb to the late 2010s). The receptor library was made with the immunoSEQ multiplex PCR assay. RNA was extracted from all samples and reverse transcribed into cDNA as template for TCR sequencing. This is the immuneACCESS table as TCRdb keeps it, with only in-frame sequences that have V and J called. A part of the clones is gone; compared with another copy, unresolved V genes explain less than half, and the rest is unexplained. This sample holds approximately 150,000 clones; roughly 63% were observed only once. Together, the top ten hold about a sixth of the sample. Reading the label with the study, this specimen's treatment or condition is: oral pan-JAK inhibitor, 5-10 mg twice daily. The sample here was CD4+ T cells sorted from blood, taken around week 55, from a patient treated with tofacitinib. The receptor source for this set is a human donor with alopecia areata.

The CDR3: CASSQHTGGQLDTEAFF. In nucleotides, the CDR3 is TGCGCCAGCAGTCAACATACAGGGGGACAGCTGGACACTGAAGCTTTCTTT. V gene TRBV23-1 combines with J gene TRBJ1-1, with 8 bases aligning to TRBD1. TRBV23-1 is identified as an open reading frame with a role that is uncertain. The length of the CDR3 is 17 residues. Trimming removed 2 bases from V and 3 bases from J; junction bases left unmatched: 11.

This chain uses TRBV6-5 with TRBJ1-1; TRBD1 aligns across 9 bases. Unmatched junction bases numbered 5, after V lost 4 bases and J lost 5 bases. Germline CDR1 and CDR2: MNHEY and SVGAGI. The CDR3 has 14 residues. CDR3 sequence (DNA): TGTGCCAGCAGTTCGGGACAGGGATCGACTGAAGCTTTCTTT. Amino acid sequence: CASSSGQGSTEAFF.

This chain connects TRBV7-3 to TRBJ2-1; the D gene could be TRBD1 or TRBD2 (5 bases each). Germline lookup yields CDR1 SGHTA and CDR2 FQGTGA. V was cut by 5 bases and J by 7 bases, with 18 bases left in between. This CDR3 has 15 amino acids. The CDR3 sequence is CASSASGTIGNEQFF. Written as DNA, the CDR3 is TGTGCCAGCAGCGCCTCCGGGACCATAGGAAATGAGCAGTTCTTC.

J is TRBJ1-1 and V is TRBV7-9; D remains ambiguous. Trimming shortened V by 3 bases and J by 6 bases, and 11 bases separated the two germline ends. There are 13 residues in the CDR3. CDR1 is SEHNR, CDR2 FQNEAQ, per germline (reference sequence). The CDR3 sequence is CASSLSQIPEAFF. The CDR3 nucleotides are TGTGCCAGCAGCTTGAGCCAGATCCCTGAAGCTTTCTTT.

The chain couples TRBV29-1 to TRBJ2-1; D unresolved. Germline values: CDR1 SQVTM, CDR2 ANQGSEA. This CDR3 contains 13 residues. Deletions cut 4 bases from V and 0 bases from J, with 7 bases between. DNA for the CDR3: TGCAGCGTTGGTGGGGTCTCCTACAATGAGCAGTTCTTC. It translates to CSVGGVSYNEQFF.

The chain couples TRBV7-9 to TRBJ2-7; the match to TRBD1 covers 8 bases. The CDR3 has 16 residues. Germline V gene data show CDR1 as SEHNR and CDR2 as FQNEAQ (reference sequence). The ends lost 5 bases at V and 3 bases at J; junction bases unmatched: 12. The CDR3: CASSHTADRADYEQYF. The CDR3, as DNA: TGTGCCAGCAGCCATACGGCGGACAGGGCCGACTACGAGCAGTACTTC.

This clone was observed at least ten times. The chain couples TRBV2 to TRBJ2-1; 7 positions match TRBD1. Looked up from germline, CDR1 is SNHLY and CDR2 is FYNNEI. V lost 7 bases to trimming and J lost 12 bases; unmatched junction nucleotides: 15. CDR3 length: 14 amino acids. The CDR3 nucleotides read TGTGCCAGCAAAGACGAGGGGGCCTTCGCCGGGCAGTTCTTC. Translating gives CASKDEGAFAGQFF.

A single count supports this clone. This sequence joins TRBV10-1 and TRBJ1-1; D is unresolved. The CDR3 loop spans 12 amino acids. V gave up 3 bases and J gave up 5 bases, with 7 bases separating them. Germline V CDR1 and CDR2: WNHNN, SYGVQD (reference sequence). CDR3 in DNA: TGCGCCAGCAGTGACGGGGTGACTGAAGCTTTCTTT. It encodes CASSDGVTEAFF.

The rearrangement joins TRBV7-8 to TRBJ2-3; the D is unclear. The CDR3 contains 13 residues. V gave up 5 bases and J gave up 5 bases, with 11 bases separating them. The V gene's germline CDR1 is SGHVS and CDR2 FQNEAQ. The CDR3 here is CASSPHNKDTQYF. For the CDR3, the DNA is TGTGCCAGCAGCCCCCACAACAAAGATACGCAGTATTTT. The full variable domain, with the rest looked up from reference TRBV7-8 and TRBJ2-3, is GAGVSQSPRYKVAKRGQDVALRCDPISGHVSLFWYQQALGQGPEFLTYFQNEAQLDKSGLPSDRFFAERPEGSVSTLKIQRTQQEDSAVYLCASSPHNKDTQYFGPGTRLTVL.

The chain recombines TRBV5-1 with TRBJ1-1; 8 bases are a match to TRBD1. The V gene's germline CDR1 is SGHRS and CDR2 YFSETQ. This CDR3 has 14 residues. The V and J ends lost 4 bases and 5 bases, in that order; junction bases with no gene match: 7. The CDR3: CASSLRTGRTEAFF. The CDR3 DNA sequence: TGCGCCAGCAGCCTAAGGACAGGGAGGACTGAAGCTTTCTTT. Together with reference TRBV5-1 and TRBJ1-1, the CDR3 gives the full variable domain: KAGVTQTPRYLIKTRGQQVTLSCSPISGHRSVSWYQQTPGQGLQFLFEYFSETQRNKGNFPGRFSGRQFSNSRSEMNVSTLELGDSALYLCASSLRTGRTEAFFGQGTRLTVV.

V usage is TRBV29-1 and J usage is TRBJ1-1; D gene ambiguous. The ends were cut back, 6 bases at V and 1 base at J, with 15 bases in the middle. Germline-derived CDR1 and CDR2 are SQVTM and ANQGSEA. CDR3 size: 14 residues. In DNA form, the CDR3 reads TGCAGCGTGACACGCACAGTTCAGAACACTGAAGCTTTCTTT. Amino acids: CSVTRTVQNTEAFF.

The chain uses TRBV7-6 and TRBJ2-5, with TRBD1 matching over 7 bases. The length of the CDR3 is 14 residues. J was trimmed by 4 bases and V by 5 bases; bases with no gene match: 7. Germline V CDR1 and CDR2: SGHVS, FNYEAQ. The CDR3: CASSLPDRVETQYF. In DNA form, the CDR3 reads TGTGCCAGCAGCCTACCAGACAGGGTAGAGACCCAGTACTTC.

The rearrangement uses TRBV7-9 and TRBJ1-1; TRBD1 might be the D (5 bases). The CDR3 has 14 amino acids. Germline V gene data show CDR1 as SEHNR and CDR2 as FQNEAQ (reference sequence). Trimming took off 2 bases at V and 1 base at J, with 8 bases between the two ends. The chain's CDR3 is CASSLTGSNTEAFF. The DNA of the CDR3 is TGTGCCAGCAGCTTAACAGGTTCGAACACTGAAGCTTTCTTT.

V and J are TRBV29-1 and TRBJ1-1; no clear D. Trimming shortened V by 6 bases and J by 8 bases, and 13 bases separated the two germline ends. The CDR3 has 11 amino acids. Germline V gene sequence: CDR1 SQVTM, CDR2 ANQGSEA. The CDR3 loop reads CSVRSTREAFF. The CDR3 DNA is TGCAGCGTCAGGAGTACTCGGGAAGCTTTCTTT.

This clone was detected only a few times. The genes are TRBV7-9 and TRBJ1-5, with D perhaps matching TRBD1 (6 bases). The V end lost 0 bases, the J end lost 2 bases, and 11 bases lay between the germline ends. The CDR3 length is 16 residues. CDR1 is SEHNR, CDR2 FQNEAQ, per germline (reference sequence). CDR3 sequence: CASSLASGAGNQPQHF. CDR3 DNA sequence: TGTGCCAGCAGCTTAGCCTCGGGGGCCGGCAATCAGCCCCAGCATTTT.

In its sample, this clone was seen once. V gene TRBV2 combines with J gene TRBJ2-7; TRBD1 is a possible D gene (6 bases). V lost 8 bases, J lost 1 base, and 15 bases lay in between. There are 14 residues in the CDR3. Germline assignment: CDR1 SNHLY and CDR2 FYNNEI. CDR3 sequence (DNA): TGTGCCAGCCTGGACAGTGCTCCATCCTACGAGCAGTACTTC. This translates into CASLDSAPSYEQYF.

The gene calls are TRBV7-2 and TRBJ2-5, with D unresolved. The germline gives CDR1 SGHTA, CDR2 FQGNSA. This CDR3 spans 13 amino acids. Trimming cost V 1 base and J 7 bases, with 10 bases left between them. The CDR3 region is CASSLGSVRTQYF. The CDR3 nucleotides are TGTGCCAGCAGCTTAGGTTCCGTTAGGACCCAGTACTTC.

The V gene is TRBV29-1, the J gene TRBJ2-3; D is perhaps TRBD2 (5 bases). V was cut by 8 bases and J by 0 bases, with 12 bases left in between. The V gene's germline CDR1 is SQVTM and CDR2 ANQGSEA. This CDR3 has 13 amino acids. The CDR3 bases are TGCAGCACCTCCCCGGGGAGCACAGATACGCAGTATTTT. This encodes CSTSPGSTDTQYF.

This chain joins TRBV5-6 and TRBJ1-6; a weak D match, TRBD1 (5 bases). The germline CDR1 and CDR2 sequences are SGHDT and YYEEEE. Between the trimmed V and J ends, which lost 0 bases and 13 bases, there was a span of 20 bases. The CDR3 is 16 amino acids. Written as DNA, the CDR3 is TGTGCCAGCAGCTTGGAAGGTCGACAGAGACTTGGGCCCCTCCACTTT. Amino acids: CASSLEGRQRLGPLHF. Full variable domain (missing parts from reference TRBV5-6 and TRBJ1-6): DAGVTQSPTHLIKTRGQQVTLRCSPKSGHDTVSWYQQALGQGPQFIFQYYEEEERQRGNFPDRFSGHQFPNYSSELNVNALLLGDSALYLCASSLEGRQRLGPLHFGNGTRLTVT.

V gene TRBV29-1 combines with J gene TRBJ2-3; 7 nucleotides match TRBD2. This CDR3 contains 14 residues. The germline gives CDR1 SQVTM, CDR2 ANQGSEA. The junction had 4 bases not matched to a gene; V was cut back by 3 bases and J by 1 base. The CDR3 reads CSVDLRGGTDTQYF. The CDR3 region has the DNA TGCAGCGTTGATCTCCGGGGGGGCACAGATACGCAGTATTTT.

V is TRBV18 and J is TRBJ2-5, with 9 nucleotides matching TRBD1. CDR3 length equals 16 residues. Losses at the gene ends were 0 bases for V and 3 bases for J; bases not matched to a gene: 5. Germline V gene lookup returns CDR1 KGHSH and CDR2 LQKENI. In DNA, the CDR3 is TGTGCCAGCTCACCACCGTGGGACAGGGAGGAAGAGACCCAGTACTTC. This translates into CASSPPWDREEETQYF.

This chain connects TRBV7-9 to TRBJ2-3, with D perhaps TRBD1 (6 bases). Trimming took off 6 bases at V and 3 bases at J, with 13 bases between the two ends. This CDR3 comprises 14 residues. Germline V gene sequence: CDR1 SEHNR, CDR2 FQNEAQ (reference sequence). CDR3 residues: CASRLQGGTDTQYF. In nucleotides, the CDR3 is TGTGCCAGCAGGCTACAGGGTGGAACAGATACGCAGTATTTT.

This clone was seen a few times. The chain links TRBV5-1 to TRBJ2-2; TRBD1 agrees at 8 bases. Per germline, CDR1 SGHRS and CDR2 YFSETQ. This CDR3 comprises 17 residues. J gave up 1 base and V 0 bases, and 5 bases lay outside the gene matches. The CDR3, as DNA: TGCGCCAGCAGCTTGGATGTAGGACAGGGGAACACCGGGGAGCTGTTTTTT. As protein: CASSLDVGQGNTGELFF.

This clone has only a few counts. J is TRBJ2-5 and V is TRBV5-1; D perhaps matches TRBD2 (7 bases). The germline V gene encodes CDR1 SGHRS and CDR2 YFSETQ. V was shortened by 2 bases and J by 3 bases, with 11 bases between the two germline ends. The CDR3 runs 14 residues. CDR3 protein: CASSFGGLKETQYF. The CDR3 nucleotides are TGCGCCAGCAGCTTCGGGGGGCTCAAAGAGACCCAGTACTTC.

The CDR3 here is CASSYRPAGAQGTQYF. The DNA for the CDR3 is TGTGCCAGCAGTTATCGGCCGGCGGGGGCGCAGGGGACCCAGTACTTC. This chain joins TRBV6-5 and TRBJ2-5; TRBD2 is a possible D gene (7 bases). Trimming pared 3 bases from V and 7 bases from J, leaving 21 bases between. Germline CDR1 is MNHEY and CDR2 is SVGAGI. The CDR3 has 16 residues.

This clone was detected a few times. The CDR3 DNA reads TGCAGCGTGGATTCCGACCAAGAGACCCAGTACTTC. Encoded protein: CSVDSDQETQYF. The V and J genes are TRBV29-1 and TRBJ2-5; D is ambiguous. Deletions cut 6 bases from V and 0 bases from J, with 8 bases between. The CDR3 has 12 amino acids. Looked up from germline, CDR1 is SQVTM and CDR2 is ANQGSEA. The whole variable domain, filled in from reference TRBV29-1 and TRBJ2-5, reads SAVISQKPSRDICQRGTSLTIQCQVDSQVTMMFWYRQQPGQSLTLIATANQGSEATYESGFVIDKFPISRPNLTFSTLTVSNMSPEDSSIYLCSVDSDQETQYFGPGTRLLVL.

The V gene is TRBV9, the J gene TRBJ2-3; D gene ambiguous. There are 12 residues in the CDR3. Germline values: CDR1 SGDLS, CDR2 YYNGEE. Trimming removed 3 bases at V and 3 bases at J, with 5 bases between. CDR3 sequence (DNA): TGTGCCAGCAGCGGAGGAACAGATACGCAGTATTTT. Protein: CASSGGTDTQYF.

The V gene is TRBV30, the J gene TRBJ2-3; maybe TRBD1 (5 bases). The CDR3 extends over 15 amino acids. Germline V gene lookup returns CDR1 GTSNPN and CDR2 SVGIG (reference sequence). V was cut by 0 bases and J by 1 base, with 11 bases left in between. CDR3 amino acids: CAWSVTAGRTDTQYF. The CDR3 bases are TGTGCCTGGAGTGTAACGGCAGGGCGCACAGATACGCAGTATTTT.

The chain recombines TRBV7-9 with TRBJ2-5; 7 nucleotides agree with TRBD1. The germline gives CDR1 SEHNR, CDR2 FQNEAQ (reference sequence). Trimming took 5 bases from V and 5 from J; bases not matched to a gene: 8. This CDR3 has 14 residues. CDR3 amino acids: CASSPGQSMETQYF. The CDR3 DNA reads TGTGCCAGCAGCCCGGGACAGTCCATGGAGACCCAGTACTTC. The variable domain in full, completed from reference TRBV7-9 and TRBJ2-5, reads DTGVSQNPRHKITKRGQNVTFRCDPISEHNRLYWYRQTLGQGPEFLTYFQNEAQLEKSRLLSDRFSAERPKGSFSTLEIQRTEQGDSAMYLCASSPGQSMETQYFGPGTRLLVL.